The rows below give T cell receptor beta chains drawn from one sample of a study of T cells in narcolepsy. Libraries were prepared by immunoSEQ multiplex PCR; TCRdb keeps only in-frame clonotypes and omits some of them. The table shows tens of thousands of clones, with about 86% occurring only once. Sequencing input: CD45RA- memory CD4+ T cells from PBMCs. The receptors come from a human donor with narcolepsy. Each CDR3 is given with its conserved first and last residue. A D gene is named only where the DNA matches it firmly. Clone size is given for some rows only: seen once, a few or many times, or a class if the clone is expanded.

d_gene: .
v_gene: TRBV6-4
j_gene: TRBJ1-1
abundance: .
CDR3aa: CASSDSDRNTEAFF
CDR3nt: TGTGCCAGCAGTGACTCGGACAGGAACACTGAAGCTTTCTTT

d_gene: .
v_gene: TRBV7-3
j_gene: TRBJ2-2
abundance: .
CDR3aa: CASCKREGGELFF
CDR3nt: TGTGCCAGCTGTAAACGGGAAGGCGGGGAGCTGTTTTTT

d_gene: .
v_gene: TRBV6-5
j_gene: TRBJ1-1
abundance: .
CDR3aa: CASRSRWLTEAFF
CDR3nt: TGTGCCAGCAGAAGCAGATGGCTCACTGAAGCTTTCTTT

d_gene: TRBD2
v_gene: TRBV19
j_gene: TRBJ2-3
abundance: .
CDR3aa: CASSIDRRTSGYTDTQYF
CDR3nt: TGTGCCAGTAGTATAGACCGAAGGACTAGCGGATACACAGATACGCAGTATTTT

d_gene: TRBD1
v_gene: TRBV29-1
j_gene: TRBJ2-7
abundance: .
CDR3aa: CSVEEVWGTGFEQYF
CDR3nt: TGCAGCGTTGAAGAAGTGTGGGGGACAGGCTTCGAGCAGTACTTC

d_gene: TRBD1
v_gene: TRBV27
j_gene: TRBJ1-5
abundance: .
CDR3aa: CASSHRGPRYDNQPQHF
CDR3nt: TGTGCCAGCAGCCATAGGGGGCCGCGTTACGACAATCAGCCCCAGCATTTT

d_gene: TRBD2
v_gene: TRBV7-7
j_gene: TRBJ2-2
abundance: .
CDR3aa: CASSFAGAATGELFF
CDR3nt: TGTGCTAGCAGCTTCGCGGGAGCCGCCACCGGGGAGCTGTTTTTT

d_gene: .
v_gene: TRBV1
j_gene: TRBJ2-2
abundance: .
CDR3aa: CTSRNTSGQNTGELFF
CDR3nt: TGCACCAGCCGAAATACTAGCGGACAGAACACCGGGGAGCTGTTTTTT

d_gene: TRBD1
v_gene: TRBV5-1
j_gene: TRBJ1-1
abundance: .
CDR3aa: CASSSGGTGYGNTEAFF
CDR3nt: TGCGCCAGCAGTTCAGGCGGGACAGGGTACGGAAACACTGAAGCTTTCTTT

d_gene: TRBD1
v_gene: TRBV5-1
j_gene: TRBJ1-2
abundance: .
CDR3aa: CASRIDRGRGGYTF
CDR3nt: TGCGCCAGCAGAATAGACAGGGGGCGCGGGGGCTACACCTTC

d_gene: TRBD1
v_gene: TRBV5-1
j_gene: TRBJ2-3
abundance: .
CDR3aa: CASSQQGGNTDTQYF
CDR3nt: TGCGCCAGCAGCCAACAGGGGGGCAACACAGATACGCAGTATTTT

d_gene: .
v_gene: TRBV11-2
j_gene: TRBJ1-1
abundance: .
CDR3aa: CASSLKWGQKNTEAFF
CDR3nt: TGTGCCAGCAGCTTAAAATGGGGACAAAAAAACACTGAAGCTTTCTTT

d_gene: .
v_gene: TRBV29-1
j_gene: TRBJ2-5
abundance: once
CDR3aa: CSVVTSLATQYF
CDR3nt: TGCAGCGTTGTTACTAGTTTGGCGACCCAGTACTTC

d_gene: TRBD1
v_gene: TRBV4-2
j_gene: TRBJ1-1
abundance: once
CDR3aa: CASSQRITDRGGTEAFF
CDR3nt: TGTGCCAGCAGCCAAAGGATAACCGACAGGGGTGGTACTGAAGCTTTCTTT

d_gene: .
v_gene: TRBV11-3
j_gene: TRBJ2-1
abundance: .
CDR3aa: CASSNPGNEQFF
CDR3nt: TGTGCCAGCTCCAACCCGGGCAATGAGCAGTTCTTC

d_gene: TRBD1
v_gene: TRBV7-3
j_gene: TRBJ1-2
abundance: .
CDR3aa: CASSLRQGNGYTF
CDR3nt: TGTGCCAGCAGCTTAAGACAGGGGAATGGCTACACCTTC

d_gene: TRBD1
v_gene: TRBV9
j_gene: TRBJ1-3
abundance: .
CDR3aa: CASRDRAFSGNTIYF
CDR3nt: TGTGCCAGCAGGGACAGGGCGTTCTCTGGAAACACCATATATTTT

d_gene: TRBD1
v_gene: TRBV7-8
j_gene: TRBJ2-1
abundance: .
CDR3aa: CASSSSLDRSSYNEQFF
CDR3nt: TGTGCCAGCAGCTCTAGCTTGGACAGGAGCTCCTACAATGAGCAGTTCTTC

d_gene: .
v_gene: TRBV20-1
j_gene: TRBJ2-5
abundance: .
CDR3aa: CSAIEGETQYF
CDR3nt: TGCAGTGCAATCGAAGGGGAGACCCAGTACTTC

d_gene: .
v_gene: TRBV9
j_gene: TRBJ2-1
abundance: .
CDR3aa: CASSAGTFGINEQFF
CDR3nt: TGTGCCAGCAGCGCCGGGACATTCGGGATCAATGAGCAGTTCTTC

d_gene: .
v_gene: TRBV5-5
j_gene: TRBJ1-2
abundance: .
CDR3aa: CASSLEGLGYTF
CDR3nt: TGTGCCAGCAGCTTGGAGGGGCTCGGCTACACCTTC

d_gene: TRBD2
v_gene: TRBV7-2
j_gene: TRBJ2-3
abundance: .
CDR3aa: CASGDSGGARDTQYF
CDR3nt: TGTGCCAGCGGAGATAGCGGGGGGGCCCGGGATACGCAGTATTTT

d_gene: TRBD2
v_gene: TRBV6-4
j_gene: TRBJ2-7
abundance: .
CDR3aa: CASSGLAGGSPTYEQYF
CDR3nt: TGTGCCAGCAGCGGACTAGCGGGGGGATCTCCCACCTACGAGCAGTACTTC

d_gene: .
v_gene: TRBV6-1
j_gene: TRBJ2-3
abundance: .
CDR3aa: CASRQGPADTQYF
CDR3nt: TGTGCCAGCAGGCAGGGGCCCGCAGATACGCAGTATTTT

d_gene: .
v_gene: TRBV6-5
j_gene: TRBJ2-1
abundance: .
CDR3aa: CASSYVSSNEQFF
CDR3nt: TGTGCCAGCAGTTACGTTTCTAGTAATGAGCAGTTCTTC

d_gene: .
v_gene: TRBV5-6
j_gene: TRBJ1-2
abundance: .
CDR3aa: CASSLETFYGYTF
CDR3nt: TGTGCCAGCAGCTTGGAAACTTTCTATGGCTACACCTTC

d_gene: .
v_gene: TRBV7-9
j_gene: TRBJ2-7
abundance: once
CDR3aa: CASSFGGAGGYEQYF
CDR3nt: TGTGCCAGCAGCTTTGGGGGGGCCGGTGGCTACGAGCAGTACTTC

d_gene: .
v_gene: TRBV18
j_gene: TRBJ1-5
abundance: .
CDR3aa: CASSPSSDSNQPQHF
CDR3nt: TGTGCCAGCTCACCGTCCTCCGATAGCAATCAGCCCCAGCATTTT

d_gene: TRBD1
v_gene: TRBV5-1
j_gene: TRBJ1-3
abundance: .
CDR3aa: CASSSGQGGNTIYF
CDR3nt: TGCGCCAGCAGCTCCGGACAGGGGGGAAACACCATATATTTT

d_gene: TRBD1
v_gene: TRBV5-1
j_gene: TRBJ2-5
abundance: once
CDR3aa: CASSALQGDQETQYF
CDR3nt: TGCGCCAGCAGCGCGCTACAGGGGGACCAGGAGACCCAGTACTTC

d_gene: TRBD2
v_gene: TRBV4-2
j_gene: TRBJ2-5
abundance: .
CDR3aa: CASSQGLAGVETQYF
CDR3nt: TGTGCCAGCAGCCAAGGACTAGCGGGAGTCGAGACCCAGTACTTC

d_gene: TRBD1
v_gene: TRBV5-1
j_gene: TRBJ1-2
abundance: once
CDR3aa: CASSLDRGGYGYTF
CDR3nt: TGCGCCAGCAGCTTGGACAGGGGAGGCTATGGCTACACCTTC

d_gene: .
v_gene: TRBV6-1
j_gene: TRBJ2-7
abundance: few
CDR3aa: CASSLLGQISYEQYF
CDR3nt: TGTGCCAGCAGCCTCCTTGGACAGATATCCTACGAGCAGTACTTC

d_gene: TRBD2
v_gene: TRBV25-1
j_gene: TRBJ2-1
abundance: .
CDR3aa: CASSRSSGRINEQFF
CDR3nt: TGTGCCAGCAGTAGGAGTAGCGGGAGAATAAATGAGCAGTTCTTC

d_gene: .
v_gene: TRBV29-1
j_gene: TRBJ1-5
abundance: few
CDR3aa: CSVEVGAGGQPQHF
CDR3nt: TGCAGCGTTGAAGTCGGTGCGGGCGGGCAGCCCCAGCATTTT

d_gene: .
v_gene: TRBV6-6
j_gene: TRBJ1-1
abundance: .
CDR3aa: CASSSAGTLSTFF
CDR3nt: TGTGCCAGCAGTTCCGCAGGGACACTATCAACTTTCTTT

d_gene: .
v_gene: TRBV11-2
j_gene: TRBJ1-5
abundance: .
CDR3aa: CASSPSGGRQPQHF
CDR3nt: TGTGCCAGCAGCCCTAGTGGGGGTCGTCAGCCCCAGCATTTT

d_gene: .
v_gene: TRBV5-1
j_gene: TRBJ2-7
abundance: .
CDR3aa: CATVRDRSRTFYEQYF
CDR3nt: TGCGCCACAGTGCGGGATAGGTCCCGGACTTTTTACGAGCAGTACTTC

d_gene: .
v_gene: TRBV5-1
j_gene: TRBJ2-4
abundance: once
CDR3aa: CASSLAAGKTGKNIQYF
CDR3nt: TGCGCCAGCAGCTTGGCCGCGGGGAAAACAGGAAAAAACATTCAGTACTTC

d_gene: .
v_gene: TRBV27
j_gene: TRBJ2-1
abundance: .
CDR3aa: CASSLDSRGNEQFF
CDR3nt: TGTGCCAGCAGCTTGGATTCCAGGGGCAATGAGCAGTTCTTC

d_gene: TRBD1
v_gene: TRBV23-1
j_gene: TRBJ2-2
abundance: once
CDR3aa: CASSAKETGGTGELFF
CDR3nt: TGCGCCAGCAGTGCCAAGGAGACAGGGGGCACCGGGGAGCTGTTTTTT

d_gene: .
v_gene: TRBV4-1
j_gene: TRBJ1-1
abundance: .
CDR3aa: CASSQFGDGTAKAFF
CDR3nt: TGCGCCAGCAGCCAATTCGGAGACGGGACGGCTAAAGCTTTCTTT

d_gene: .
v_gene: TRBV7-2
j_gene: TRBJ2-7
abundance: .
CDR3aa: CASSRKLAYEQYF
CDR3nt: TGTGCCAGCAGCCGTAAACTAGCCTACGAGCAGTACTTC

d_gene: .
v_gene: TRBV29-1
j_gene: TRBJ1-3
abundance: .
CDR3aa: CSVDTGRNTIYF
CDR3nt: TGCAGCGTCGATACAGGGAGAAACACCATATATTTT

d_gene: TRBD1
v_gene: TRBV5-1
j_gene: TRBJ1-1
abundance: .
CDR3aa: CASSRALDRKNTEAFF
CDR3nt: TGCGCCAGCAGCCGGGCCTTGGACAGGAAGAACACTGAAGCTTTCTTT

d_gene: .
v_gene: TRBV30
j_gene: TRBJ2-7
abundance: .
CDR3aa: CAWSEGRGLYEQYF
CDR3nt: TGTGCCTGGAGTGAGGGTAGGGGACTGTACGAGCAGTACTTC

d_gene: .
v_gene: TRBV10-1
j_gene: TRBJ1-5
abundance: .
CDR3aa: CASSDKMIFGNQPQHF
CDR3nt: TGCGCCAGCAGTGACAAGATGATCTTCGGCAATCAGCCCCAGCATTTT

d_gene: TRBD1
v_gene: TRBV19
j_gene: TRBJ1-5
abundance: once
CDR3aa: CATTTGHSNQPQHF
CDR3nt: TGTGCCACCACGACAGGGCATAGCAATCAGCCCCAGCATTTT

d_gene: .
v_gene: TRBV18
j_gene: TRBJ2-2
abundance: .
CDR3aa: CASSPQQNTGELFF
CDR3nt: TGTGCCAGCTCACCACAGCAGAACACCGGGGAGCTGTTTTTT

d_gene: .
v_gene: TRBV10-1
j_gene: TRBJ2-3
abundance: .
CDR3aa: CASAPLGRDTQYF
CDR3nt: TGCGCCAGCGCCCCCCTAGGTCGAGATACGCAGTATTTT

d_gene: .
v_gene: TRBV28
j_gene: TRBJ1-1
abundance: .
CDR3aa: CASSLVRRAPSNTEAFF
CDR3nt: TGTGCCAGCAGTTTGGTCAGACGGGCCCCCTCTAACACTGAAGCTTTCTTT

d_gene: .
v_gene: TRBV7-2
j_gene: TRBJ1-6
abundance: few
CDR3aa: CASSVGQSSPLHF
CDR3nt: TGTGCCAGCAGCGTAGGACAGAGTTCACCCCTCCACTTT

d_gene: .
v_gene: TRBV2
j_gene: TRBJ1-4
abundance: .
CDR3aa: CASLTSGWANEKLFF
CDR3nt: TGTGCCAGCTTGACCTCAGGGTGGGCTAATGAAAAACTGTTTTTT

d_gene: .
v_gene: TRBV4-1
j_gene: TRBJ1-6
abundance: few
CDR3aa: CASSQVLQLNSPLHF
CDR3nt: TGCGCCAGCAGCCAAGTACTTCAGTTAAATTCACCCCTCCACTTT

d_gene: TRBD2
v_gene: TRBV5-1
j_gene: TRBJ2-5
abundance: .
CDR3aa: CASSFRTSGAIQETQYF
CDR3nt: TGCGCCAGCAGCTTCCGGACTAGCGGGGCCATCCAAGAGACCCAGTACTTC

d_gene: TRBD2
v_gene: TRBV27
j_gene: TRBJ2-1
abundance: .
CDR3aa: CASSLAGRATSRYNEQFF
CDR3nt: TGTGCCAGCAGTTTAGCCGGGAGGGCTACATCGCGGTACAATGAGCAGTTCTTC

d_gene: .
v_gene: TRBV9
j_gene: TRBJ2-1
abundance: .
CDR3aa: CASSVAGNNEQFF
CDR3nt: TGTGCCAGCAGCGTAGCAGGGAACAATGAGCAGTTCTTC

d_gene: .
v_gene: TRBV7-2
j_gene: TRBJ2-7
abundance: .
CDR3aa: CASSLQGNYEQYF
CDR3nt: TGTGCCAGCAGCTTACAGGGAAACTACGAGCAGTACTTC

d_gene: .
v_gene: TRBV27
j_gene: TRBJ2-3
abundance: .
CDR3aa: CASSLGDTQYF
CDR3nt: TGTGCCAGCAGTTTGGGGGATACGCAGTATTTT

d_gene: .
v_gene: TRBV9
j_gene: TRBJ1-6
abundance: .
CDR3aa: CASSVVELDSPLHF
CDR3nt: TGTGCCAGCAGCGTGGTGGAGTTGGATTCACCCCTCCACTTT